A selection of T cell receptor beta chains follows, all from one sample in a study of lymphopenia after photon versus proton radiotherapy. The method was immunoSEQ multiplex PCR; TCRdb's version includes in-frame clones alone and lacks a portion of them. Counted here are 25,000 to 30,000 clones, 81% occurring once; the ten biggest clones make up around a third. The source material was peripheral blood, sampled from a patient treated with photon-based radiotherapy. The receptors here all came from a man aged 45-60 years with gastric cancer. The CDR3 runs from the conserved cysteine through the conserved F or W. The D gene is left open where the match is weak. Size is omitted from some rows. Given values are once, few, many or a class for expanded clones.

d_gene: NA
v_gene: TRBV5-1
j_gene: TRBJ2-1
abundance: NA
CDR3nt: TGCGCCAGCAGCTTGGATTCGTCCAATGAGCAGTTCTTC
CDR3aa: CASSLDSSNEQFF

d_gene: TRBD1
v_gene: TRBV7-6
j_gene: TRBJ2-3
abundance: few
CDR3nt: TGTGCCAGCAGCTTACTCCGGGACAGTACGCAGTATTTT
CDR3aa: CASSLLRDSTQYF

d_gene: NA
v_gene: TRBV10-3
j_gene: TRBJ1-1
abundance: NA
CDR3nt: TGTGCCATCAGGAACGGGGGGAACACTGAAGCTTTCTTT
CDR3aa: CAIRNGGNTEAFF

d_gene: NA
v_gene: TRBV5-1
j_gene: TRBJ2-1
abundance: NA
CDR3nt: TGCGCCAGCAGCCCCCCTGGTATCGAGCAGTTCTTC
CDR3aa: CASSPPGIEQFF

d_gene: NA
v_gene: TRBV19
j_gene: TRBJ1-5
abundance: NA
CDR3nt: TGTGCCAGTAGTTTCCGGGGCAATCAGCCCCAGCATTTT
CDR3aa: CASSFRGNQPQHF

d_gene: NA
v_gene: TRBV2
j_gene: TRBJ1-1
abundance: NA
CDR3nt: TGTGCCAGCAGCCTTCGATTATCTCCCCCGCGCGCTTTCTTT
CDR3aa: CASSLRLSPPRAFF

d_gene: NA
v_gene: TRBV27
j_gene: TRBJ2-5
abundance: NA
CDR3nt: TGTGCCAGCAGTTTATCTCTCCCGGGGGGCGGATATCAAGAGACCCAGTACTTC
CDR3aa: CASSLSLPGGGYQETQYF

d_gene: TRBD1
v_gene: TRBV6-4
j_gene: TRBJ1-5
abundance: once
CDR3nt: TGTGCCAGCAGCCGCGACAGGGGAGTCAATCAGCCCCAGCATTTT
CDR3aa: CASSRDRGVNQPQHF

d_gene: TRBD1
v_gene: TRBV7-9
j_gene: TRBJ2-2
abundance: NA
CDR3nt: TGTGCCAGCAGCCCCCCAGGGGGCGAGACCGGGGAGCTGTTTTTT
CDR3aa: CASSPPGGETGELFF

d_gene: NA
v_gene: TRBV7-6
j_gene: TRBJ2-1
abundance: few
CDR3nt: TGTGCCAGCAGCTTAGAGCGGGATGAGCAGTTCTTC
CDR3aa: CASSLERDEQFF

d_gene: NA
v_gene: TRBV30
j_gene: TRBJ1-2
abundance: NA
CDR3nt: TGTGCCTGGGAACCCCCGGGTGGCTACACCTTC
CDR3aa: CAWEPPGGYTF

d_gene: NA
v_gene: TRBV11-2
j_gene: TRBJ2-1
abundance: NA
CDR3nt: TGTGCCAGCAGCCGGGTGGGGATAGACAATGAGCAGTTCTTC
CDR3aa: CASSRVGIDNEQFF

d_gene: NA
v_gene: TRBV5-1
j_gene: TRBJ1-4
abundance: once
CDR3nt: TGCGCCAGCAGCTTGGGGGACTTCCCAACTAATGAAAAACTGTTTTTT
CDR3aa: CASSLGDFPTNEKLFF